Following are 4 T cell receptor beta chains from one sample sequenced in a study of blood T cell repertoires in COVID-19 (dated by TCRdb to 2018 to 2021). The library was prepared using the immunoSEQ multiplex PCR assay. TCRdb took over this immuneACCESS table, retaining in-frame rearrangements with V and J assigned. Such tables are incomplete; in checked studies, under half of the missing clones stem from an unresolved V gene, and the remainder is unexplained. The sample table lists around 180,000 clones, approximately 83% of them with a count of one. The ten largest clones take up more than 3% of the sample. The sample was peripheral blood. Receptors were obtained from a man in his 60s with acute or convalescent COVID-19.

This chain links TRBV4-3 with TRBJ2-1; 13 nucleotides align to TRBD2. The CDR3 covers 17 residues. CDR1 is LGHNA and CDR2 is YSLEER in the germline V gene. Unmatched junction bases numbered 11, after V lost 3 bases and J lost 9 bases. The CDR3 DNA follows: TGCGCCAGCAGCCAGGAACTAGCGGGAGGGTCCGGGCGTGAGCAGTTCTTC. It is translated as CASSQELAGGSGREQFF.

The V and J genes are TRBV7-2 and TRBJ1-2; D ambiguous. The V gene's germline CDR1 is SGHTA and CDR2 FQGNSA. This CDR3 is 13 amino acids long. V was shortened by 0 bases and J by 4 bases, with 6 bases between the two germline ends. This CDR3 is CASSLANSYGYTF. As DNA, the CDR3 is TGTGCCAGCAGCTTAGCAAACAGCTATGGCTACACCTTC. The full variable domain, in which reference TRBV7-2 and TRBJ1-2 provide the parts outside the CDR3, is GAGVSQSPSNKVTEKGKDVELRCDPISGHTALYWYRQSLGQGLEFLIYFQGNSAPDKSGLPSDRFSAERTGGSVSTLTIQRTQQEDSAVYLCASSLANSYGYTFGSGTRLTVV.

This clone was found once. V and J are TRBV7-9 and TRBJ1-5, with TRBD1 as a possible D gene (5 bases). V lost 1 base to trimming and J lost 6 bases, with 19 bases between them. CDR1 is SEHNR, CDR2 FQNEAQ, per germline (reference sequence). CDR3 length equals 17 residues. The CDR3 is CASSLGAGPARSQPQHF. DNA for the CDR3: TGTGCCAGCAGCTTAGGCGCGGGACCCGCGAGGAGTCAGCCCCAGCATTTT.

This chain connects TRBV24-1 to TRBJ1-1, with 8 nucleotides matching TRBD1. Germline V gene lookup returns CDR1 KGHDR and CDR2 SFDVKD. Unmatched junction bases numbered 7, after V lost 2 bases and J lost 3 bases. The CDR3 consists of 16 residues. The DNA for the CDR3 is TGTGCCACCAGTGATTCGAGCAGGGGGCGTTACACTGAAGCTTTCTTT. Its protein product is CATSDSSRGRYTEAFF.